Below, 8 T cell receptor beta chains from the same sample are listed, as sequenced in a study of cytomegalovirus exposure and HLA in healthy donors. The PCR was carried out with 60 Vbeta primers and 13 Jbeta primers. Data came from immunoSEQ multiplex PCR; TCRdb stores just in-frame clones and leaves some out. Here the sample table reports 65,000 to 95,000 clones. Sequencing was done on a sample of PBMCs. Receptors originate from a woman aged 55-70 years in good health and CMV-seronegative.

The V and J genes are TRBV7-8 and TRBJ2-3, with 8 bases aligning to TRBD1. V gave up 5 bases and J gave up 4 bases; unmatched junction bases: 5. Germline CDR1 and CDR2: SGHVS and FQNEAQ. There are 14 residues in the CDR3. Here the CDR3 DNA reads TGTGCCAGCAGCGCGAGACAGGGGTCAGATACGCAGTATTTT. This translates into CASSARQGSDTQYF.

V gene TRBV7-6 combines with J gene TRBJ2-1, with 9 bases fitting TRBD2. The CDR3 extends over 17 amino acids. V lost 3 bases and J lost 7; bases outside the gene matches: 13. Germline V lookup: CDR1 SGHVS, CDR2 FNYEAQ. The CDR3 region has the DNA TGTGCCAGCAGCTTCTTAGCGGGAGAGCTGCCTGGGAATGAGCAGTTCTTC. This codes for CASSFLAGELPGNEQFF. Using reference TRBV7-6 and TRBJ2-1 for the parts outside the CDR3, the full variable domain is GAGVSQSPRYKVTKRGQDVALRCDPISGHVSLYWYRQALGQGPEFLTYFNYEAQQDKSGLPNDRFSAERPEGSISTLTIQRTEQRDSAMYRCASSFLAGELPGNEQFFGPGTRLTVL.

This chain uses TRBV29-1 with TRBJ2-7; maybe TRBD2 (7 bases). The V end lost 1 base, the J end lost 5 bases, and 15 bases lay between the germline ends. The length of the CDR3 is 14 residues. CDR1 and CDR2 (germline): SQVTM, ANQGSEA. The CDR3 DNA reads TGCAGCGTTGAAGTGGGGAGGGGGAGCGACGAGCAGTACTTC. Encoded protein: CSVEVGRGSDEQYF.

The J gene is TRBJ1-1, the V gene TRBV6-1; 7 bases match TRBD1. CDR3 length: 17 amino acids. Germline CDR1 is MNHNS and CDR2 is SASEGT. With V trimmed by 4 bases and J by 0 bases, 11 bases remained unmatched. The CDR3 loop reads CASSAGQEVGMNTEAFF. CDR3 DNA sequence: TGTGCCAGCAGTGCCGGACAGGAAGTGGGCATGAACACTGAAGCTTTCTTT.

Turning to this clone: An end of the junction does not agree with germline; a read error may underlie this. The CDR3 is CASSSGGYSYNEQFF. The CDR3 region has the DNA TGTGCTAGCAGCTCCGGGGGGTACTCCTACAATGAGCAGTTCTTC. The V call is TRBV7-7, the J call TRBJ2-1, with 7 bases lining up with TRBD2. Germline values: CDR1 SSHAT, CDR2 FNYEAQ (reference sequence). This CDR3 has 15 amino acids.

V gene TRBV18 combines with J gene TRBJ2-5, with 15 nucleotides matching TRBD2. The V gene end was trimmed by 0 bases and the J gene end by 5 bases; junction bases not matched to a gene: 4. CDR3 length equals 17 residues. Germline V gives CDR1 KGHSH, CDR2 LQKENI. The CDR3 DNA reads TGTGCCAGCTCACCACCGGGACTAGCGGGAGGAACGGAGACCCAGTACTTC. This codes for CASSPPGLAGGTETQYF. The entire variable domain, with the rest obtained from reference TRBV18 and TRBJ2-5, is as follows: NAGVMQNPRHLVRRRGQEARLRCSPMKGHSHVYWYRQLPEEGLKFMVYLQKENIIDESGMPKERFSAEFPKEGPSILRIQQVVRGDSAAYFCASSPPGLAGGTETQYFGPGTRLLVL.

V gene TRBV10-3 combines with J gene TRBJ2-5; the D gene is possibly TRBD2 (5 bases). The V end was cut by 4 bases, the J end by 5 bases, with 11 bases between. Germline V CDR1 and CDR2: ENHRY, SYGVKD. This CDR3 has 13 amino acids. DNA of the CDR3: TGTGCCATCAGTGGAAATTCGGGGGAGACCCAGTACTTC. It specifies CAISGNSGETQYF.

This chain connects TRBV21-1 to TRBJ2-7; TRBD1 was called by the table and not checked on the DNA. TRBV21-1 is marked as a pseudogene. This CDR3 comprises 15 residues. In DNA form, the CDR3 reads TGTGCCAGCAGCAAAGGCGAGGGGGCGGCCTACGAGCAGTACTTC. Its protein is CASSKGEGAAYEQYF.